These T cell receptor beta chains were read from a single sample in a study of blood T cell repertoires in COVID-19. Assay: immunoSEQ multiplex PCR; the TCRdb copy retains only in-frame clones and omits some. The repertoire holds about 150,000 clones, 75% to 80% seen once, with 1.5% to 2% in the top ten. Sequenced sample: peripheral blood. The receptors were sampled from an elderly man with acute or convalescent COVID-19. Each CDR3 is given without its conserved first and last residue. Fields, in order: J gene, V gene, CDR3 protein.

TRBJ2-5	TRBV10-1	ASSTDRVQETQY
TRBJ2-7	TRBV5-8	ASSGTGGEQY
TRBJ2-5	TRBV5-1	ASSFPTSGVGFQETQY
TRBJ1-1	TRBV6-6	ASNLQGNEAF
TRBJ2-1	TRBV5-4	ASSILDRAGNEQF
TRBJ1-1	TRBV5-5	ASSWQVGRNTEAF
TRBJ2-1	TRBV5-1	ASSRGQGYNEQF
TRBJ1-1	TRBV5-1	ASSLDPAAPEAF
TRBJ1-3	TRBV7-8	ASSLDGGRGNTIY
TRBJ1-1	TRBV23-1	ASSHRDNGFGNTEAF
TRBJ2-1	TRBV5-6	ASSLVGRGGHEQF
TRBJ1-4	TRBV6-5	ASSRRGTTDEKLF
TRBJ1-2	TRBV10-2	ASSSSGVGYT
TRBJ1-4	TRBV25-1	ASSEYLKRAGAFEKLF
TRBJ2-3	TRBV19	ASSSGTRGRTDTQY
TRBJ1-1	TRBV7-3	ASRSDRGEAF
TRBJ2-3	TRBV5-6	ASSFGGTDTQY
TRBJ1-5	TRBV5-6	ASSLYGGWGNQPQH
TRBJ1-1	TRBV2	ASSLRQQNTEAF
TRBJ2-3	TRBV3-1/TRBV3-2	ASSLQEYRDTQY
TRBJ2-7	TRBV15	ATSFDRGPYEQY
TRBJ2-3	TRBV3-1/TRBV3-2	ASSQLASLDTQY
TRBJ2-2	TRBV6-5	ASRPDYTGELF
TRBJ2-7	TRBV7-2	ASSFGGGGYEQY
TRBJ1-5	TRBV10-3	AIRDTNQPQH
TRBJ2-1	TRBV5-4	ASGTSGNEQF
TRBJ2-4	TRBV5-4	ASTMGGRRTQY